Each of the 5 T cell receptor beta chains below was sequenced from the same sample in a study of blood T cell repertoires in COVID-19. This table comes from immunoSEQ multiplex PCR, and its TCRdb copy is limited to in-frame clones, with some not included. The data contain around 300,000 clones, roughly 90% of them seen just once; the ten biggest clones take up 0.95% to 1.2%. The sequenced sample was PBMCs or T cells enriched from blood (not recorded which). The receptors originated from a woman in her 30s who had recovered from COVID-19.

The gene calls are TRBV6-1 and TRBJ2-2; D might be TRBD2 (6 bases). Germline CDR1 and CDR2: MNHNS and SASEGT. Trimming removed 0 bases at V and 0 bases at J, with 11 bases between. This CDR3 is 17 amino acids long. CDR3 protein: CASSEAVQRANTGELFF. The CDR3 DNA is TGTGCCAGCAGTGAAGCAGTGCAGCGGGCGAACACCGGGGAGCTGTTTTTT.

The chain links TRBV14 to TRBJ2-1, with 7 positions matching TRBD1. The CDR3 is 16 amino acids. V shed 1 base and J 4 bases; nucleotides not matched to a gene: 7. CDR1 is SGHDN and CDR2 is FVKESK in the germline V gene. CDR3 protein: CASSQVATGRYNEQFF. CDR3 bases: TGTGCCAGCAGCCAAGTTGCGACAGGGCGTTACAATGAGCAGTTCTTC. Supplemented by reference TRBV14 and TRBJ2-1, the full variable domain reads EAGVTQFPSHSVIEKGQTVTLRCDPISGHDNLYWYRRVMGKEIKFLLHFVKESKQDESGMPNNRFLAERTGGTYSTLKVQPAELEDSGVYFCASSQVATGRYNEQFFGPGTRLTVL.

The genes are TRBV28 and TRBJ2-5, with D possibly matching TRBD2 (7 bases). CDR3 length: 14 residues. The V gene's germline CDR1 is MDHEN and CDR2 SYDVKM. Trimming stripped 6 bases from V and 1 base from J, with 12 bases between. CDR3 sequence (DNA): TGTGCCAGCAGGGGAGGGGGGCGCCAAGAGACCCAGTACTTC. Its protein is CASRGGGRQETQYF.

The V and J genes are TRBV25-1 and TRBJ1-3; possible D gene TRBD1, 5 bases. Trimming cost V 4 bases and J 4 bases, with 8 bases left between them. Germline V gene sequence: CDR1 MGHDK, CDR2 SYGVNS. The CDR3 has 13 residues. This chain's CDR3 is CASSGAGGNTIYF. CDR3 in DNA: TGTGCCAGCAGTGGGGCAGGGGGAAACACCATATATTTT.

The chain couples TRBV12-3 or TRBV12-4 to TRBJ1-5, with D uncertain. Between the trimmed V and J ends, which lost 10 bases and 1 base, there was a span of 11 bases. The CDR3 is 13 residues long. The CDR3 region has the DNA TGTGCCACTTGGGGAGGGAGCAATCAGCCCCAGCATTTT. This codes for CATWGGSNQPQHF.